A single sample is the source of the 7 T cell receptor beta chains below, sequenced in a study of T cell repertoires in cytomegalovirus infection (dated by TCRdb to between 2019 and 2020). The listed sequencing device is Illumina HiSeq 1500. The public sequencing data were trimmed at Q25 with fastp and processed into clonotypes with MiXCR by TCRdb, which kept only in-frame beta chains. A single entry per CDR3 protein holds the most common genes and DNA from its merged rows. In all, the sample holds some 900,000 distinct CDR3 sequences, and about 30% of those were seen once. Around an eighth of the sample goes to the ten largest clones. The treatment or condition label, read with the paper, signifies: in vitro stimulation with specific CMV peptide epitopes to enrich CMV-specific T cells. Their antigens are not known. Sequencing used cultured CD8+ T cells from PBMCs, obtained from culture after CMV antigen stimulation. These receptors all come from a human donor in good health (CMV status not recorded). Some clones in this sample may be carry-over from other donors' samples.

This clonotype has only a few counts. The J gene is TRBJ2-1, the V gene TRBV27; D is uncertain. The CDR3 sequence is 15 residues long. Between the trimmed V and J ends, which lost 6 bases and 6 bases, there was a span of 18 bases. Per the germline V gene, CDR1 is MNHEY and CDR2 is SMNVEV (reference sequence). The CDR3 region has the DNA TGTGCCAGCAGCCGGTTGGGCCCAATGGCCAATGAGCAGTTCTTC. Amino acid sequence: CASSRLGPMANEQFF.

This sequence joins TRBV12-3 or TRBV12-4 and TRBJ1-5; D gene ambiguous. The CDR3 loop spans 13 amino acids. Deletions cut 5 bases from V and 6 bases from J, with 11 bases between. CDR3 in DNA: TGTGCCAGCAGTACCCGCCCCGGTCAGCCCCAGCATTTT. Amino acid sequence: CASSTRPGQPQHF.

This clonotype was counted ten times or more. This rearrangement joins TRBV7-6 to TRBJ2-1, with D possibly matching TRBD2 (6 bases). V lost 2 bases and J 0 bases, leaving 8 bases between the germline ends. The CDR3 length is 15 residues. Germline lookup yields CDR1 SGHVS and CDR2 FNYEAQ. The CDR3 loop reads CASSLSGGSYNEQFF. For the CDR3, the DNA is TGTGCCAGCAGCTTATCCGGGGGCTCCTACAATGAGCAGTTCTTC.

This clonotype turned up a few times. This rearrangement joins TRBV10-3 to TRBJ2-5, with TRBD2 matching 7 bases. Trimming at V came to 0 bases and at J to 5 bases, leaving 12 bases not matched to a gene. The CDR3 extends over 17 amino acids. The V gene's germline CDR1 is ENHRY and CDR2 SYGVKD. The CDR3 spells CAISESTSAPRWETQYF. Written as DNA, the CDR3 is TGTGCCATCAGTGAGTCAACTAGCGCTCCACGATGGGAGACCCAGTACTTC.

The chain uses TRBV12-3 or TRBV12-4 and TRBJ1-2; D not certain. Between the trimmed V and J ends, which lost 3 bases and 0 bases, there was a span of 8 bases. The CDR3 extends over 14 amino acids. The CDR3 sequence is CASSLMVTNYGYTF. CDR3 sequence (DNA): TGTGCCAGCAGTTTGATGGTTACTAACTATGGCTACACCTTC.

The genes are TRBV5-6 and TRBJ2-1; 13 bases line up with TRBD2. Germline CDR1 reads SGHDT; CDR2 reads YYEEEE. The CDR3 loop spans 21 amino acids. The J segment lost 6 bases and the V segment lost 0 bases, leaving 18 bases of the junction unmatched. The DNA of the CDR3 is TGTGCCAGCAGCTTGGTAGGGCCCGGACTAGCGGGGGTTACCCTCCCCAATGAGCAGTTCTTC. Its translation is CASSLVGPGLAGVTLPNEQFF.

The chain joins TRBV15 to TRBJ2-1, with 8 positions matching TRBD2. In germline, CDR1 is LNHNV, CDR2 YYDKDF (reference sequence). V shed 0 bases and J 5 bases; nucleotides not matched to a gene: 3. The CDR3 covers 15 residues. The CDR3 coding sequence is TGTGCCACCAGCAGAGATCGGGGGGGAAACAATGAGCAGTTCTTC. Amino acid sequence: CATSRDRGGNNEQFF.